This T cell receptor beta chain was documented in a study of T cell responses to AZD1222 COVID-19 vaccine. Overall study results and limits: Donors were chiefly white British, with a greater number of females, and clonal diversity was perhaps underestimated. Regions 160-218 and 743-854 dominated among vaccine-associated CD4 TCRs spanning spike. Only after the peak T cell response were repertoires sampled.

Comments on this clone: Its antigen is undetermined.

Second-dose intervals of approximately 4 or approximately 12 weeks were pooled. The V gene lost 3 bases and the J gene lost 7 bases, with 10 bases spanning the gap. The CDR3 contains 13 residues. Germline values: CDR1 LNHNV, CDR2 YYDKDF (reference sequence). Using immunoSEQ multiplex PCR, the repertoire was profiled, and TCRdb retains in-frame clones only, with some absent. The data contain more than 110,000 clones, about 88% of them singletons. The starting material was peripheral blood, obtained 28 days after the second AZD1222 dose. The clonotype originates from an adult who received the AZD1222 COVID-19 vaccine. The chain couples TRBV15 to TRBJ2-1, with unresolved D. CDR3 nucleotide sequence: TGTGCCACCAGCAGGGACCATGGGAATGAGCAGTTCTTC. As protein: CATSRDHGNEQFF.